The T cell receptor beta chain described here comes from a study of blood T cell repertoires in COVID-19. About the research overall: COVID-19 samples from acute and convalescent phases originated in the United States, Italy and Spain. Sources were T cells, B-cell-depleted T cells, or PBMCs; the material itself was cDNA or gDNA.

This clone was seen a handful of times. Germline CDR1 SGHNT, CDR2 YYREEE (reference sequence). CDR3 size: 16 residues. With 4 bases clipped from V and 2 bases from J, the junction kept 7 bases outside the gene matches. How the authors handled the data: From reference gene primer amplification, estimates of nucleated cell counts were derived. Method: immunoSEQ multiplex PCR; TCRdb's copy keeps in-frame clones and lacks some. V and J calls and clone size are copied from that table; D and trimming were computed from the DNA. The sample includes 150,000 to 200,000 clones, around 85% seen only once; the top ten take about 5%.

The TCR sequence derives from a human donor in a cohort sampled during active COVID-19. Sequencing was carried out using peripheral blood. J is TRBJ2-3 and V is TRBV5-4; 10 positions agree with TRBD1. The CDR3 is CASSGPTGGITDTQYF. In DNA form, the CDR3 reads TGTGCCAGCAGCGGACCGACAGGGGGCATCACAGATACGCAGTATTTT.